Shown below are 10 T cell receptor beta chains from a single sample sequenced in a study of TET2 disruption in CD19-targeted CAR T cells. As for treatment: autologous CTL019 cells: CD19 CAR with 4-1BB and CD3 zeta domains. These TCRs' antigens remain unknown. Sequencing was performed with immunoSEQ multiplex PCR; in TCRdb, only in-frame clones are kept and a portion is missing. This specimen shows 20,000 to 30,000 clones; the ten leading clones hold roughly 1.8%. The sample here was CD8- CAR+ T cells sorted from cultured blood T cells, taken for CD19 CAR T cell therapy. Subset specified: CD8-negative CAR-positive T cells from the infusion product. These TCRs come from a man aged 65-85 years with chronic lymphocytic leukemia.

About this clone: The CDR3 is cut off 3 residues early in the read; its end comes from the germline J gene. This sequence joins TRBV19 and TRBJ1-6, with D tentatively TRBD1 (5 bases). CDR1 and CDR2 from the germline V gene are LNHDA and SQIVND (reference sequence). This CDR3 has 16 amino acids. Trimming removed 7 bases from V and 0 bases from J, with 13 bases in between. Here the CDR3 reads CASKDSYNSYNSPLHF. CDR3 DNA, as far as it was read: TGTGCCAGTAAAGACAGCTACAACTCCTATAATTCACCC.

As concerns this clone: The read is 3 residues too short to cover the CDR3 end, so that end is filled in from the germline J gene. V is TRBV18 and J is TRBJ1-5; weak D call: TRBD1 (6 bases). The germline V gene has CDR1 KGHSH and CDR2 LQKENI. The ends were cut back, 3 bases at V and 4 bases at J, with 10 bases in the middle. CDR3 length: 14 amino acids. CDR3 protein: CASSPGTLNQPQHF. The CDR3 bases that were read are TGTGCCAGCTCACCCGGGACATTGAATCAGCCC.

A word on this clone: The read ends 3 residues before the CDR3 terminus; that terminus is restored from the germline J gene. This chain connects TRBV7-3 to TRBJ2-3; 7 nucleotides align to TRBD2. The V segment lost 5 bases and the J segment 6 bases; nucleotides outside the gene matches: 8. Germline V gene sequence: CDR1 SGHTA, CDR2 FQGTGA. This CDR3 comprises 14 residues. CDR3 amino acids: CASSPAGPQDTQYF. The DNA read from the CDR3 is TGTGCCAGCAGCCCAGCGGGGCCCCAGGATACG. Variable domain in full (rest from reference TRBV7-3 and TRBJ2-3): GAGVSQTPSNKVTEKGKYVELRCDPISGHTALYWYRQSLGQGPEFLIYFQGTGAADDSGLPNDRFFAVRPEGSVSTLKIQRTERGDSAVYLCASSPAGPQDTQYFGPGTRLTVL.

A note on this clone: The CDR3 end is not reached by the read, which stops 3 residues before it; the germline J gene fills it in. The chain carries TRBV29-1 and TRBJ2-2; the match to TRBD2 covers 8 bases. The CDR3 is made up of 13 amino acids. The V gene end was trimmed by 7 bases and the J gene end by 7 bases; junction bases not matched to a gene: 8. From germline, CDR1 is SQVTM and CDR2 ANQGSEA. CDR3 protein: CSGRGGPSGELFF. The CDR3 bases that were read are TGCAGCGGCCGCGGGGGGCCCAGCGGGGAG.

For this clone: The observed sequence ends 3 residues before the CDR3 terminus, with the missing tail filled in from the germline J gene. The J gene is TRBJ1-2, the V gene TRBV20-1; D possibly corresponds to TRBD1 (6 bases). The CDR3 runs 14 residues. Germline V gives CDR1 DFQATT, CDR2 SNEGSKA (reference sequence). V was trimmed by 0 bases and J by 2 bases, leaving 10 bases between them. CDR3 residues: CSAREATGNYGYTF. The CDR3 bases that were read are TGCAGTGCTAGAGAGGCTACAGGGAACTATGGC.

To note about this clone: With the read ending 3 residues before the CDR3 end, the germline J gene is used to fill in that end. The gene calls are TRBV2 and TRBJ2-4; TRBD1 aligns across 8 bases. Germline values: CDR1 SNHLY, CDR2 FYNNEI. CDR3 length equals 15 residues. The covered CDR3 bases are TGTGCCAGCAGTGAAAGGACAGGGCCGCTCCATGGT. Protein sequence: CASSERTGPLHG. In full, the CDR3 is CASSERTGPLHGQYF. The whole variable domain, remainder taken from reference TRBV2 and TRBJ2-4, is EPEVTQTPSHQVTQMGQEVILRCVPISNHLYFYWYRQILGQKVEFLVSFYNNEISEKSEIFDDQFSVERPDGSNFTLKIRSTKLEDSAMYFCASSERTGPLHGQYFGAGTRLSVL.

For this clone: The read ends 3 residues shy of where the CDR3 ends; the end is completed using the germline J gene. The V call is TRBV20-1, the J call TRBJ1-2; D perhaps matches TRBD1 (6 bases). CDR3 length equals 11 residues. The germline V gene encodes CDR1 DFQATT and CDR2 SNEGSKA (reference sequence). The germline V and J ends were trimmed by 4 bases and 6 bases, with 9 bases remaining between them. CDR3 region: CSANREHGYTF. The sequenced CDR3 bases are TGCAGTGCTAACAGGGAGCATGGC.

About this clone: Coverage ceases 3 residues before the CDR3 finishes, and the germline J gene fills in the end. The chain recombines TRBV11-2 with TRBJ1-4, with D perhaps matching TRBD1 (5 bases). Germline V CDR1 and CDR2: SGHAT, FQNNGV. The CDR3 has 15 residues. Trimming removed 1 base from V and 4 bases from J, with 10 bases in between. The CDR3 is CASSLGQTINEKLFF. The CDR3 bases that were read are TGTGCCAGCAGCTTAGGACAGACCATTAATGAAAAA.

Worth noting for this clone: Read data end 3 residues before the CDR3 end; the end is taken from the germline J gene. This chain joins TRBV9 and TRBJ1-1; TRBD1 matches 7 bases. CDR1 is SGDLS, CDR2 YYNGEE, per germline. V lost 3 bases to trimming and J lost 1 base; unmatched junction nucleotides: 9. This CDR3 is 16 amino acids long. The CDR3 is CASSAGMGQTNTEAFF. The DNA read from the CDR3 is TGTGCCAGCAGCGCGGGTATGGGACAGACGAACACTGAA.

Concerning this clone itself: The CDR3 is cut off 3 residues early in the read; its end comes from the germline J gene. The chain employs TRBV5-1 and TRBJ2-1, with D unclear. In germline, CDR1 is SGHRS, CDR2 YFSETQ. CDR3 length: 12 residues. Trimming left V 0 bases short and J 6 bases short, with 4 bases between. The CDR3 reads CASSLDSNEQFF. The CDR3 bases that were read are TGCGCCAGCAGCTTGGACAGCAATGAG.